This T cell receptor (beta chain) stems from a study of OX40 agonist ivuxolimab in advanced cancers. A note on this clone: Its antigen remains unidentified.

The table came from immunoSEQ multiplex PCR; TCRdb's copy has only in-frame clones and leaves some out. The repertoire holds some 45,000 clones, more than 75% seen once, with 10% to 15% in the top ten. Germline V gene data show CDR1 as SNHLY and CDR2 as FYNNEI. The CDR3 has 13 residues. Trimming stripped 8 bases from V and 4 bases from J, with 15 bases between. Drawing of blood for sampling happened at baseline, at cycle 4 day 1, and at cycle 7 day 1. Study results and limitations: Partial responders dosed at 0.1-3.0 mg/kg displayed clonal expansion ranking among the lowest. The antigens recognized by the expanded peripheral T cells, that is their antigen specificity, were not determined.

The sequences come from CD4+ or CD8+ T cells sorted from blood, collected in a trial of the OX40 agonist ivuxolimab. J is TRBJ2-7 and V is TRBV2; D unresolved. This receptor was obtained from an adult with an advanced solid tumor such as melanoma, head and neck, liver or kidney cancer. The CDR3 reads CASVTSAEYEQYF. CDR3 DNA sequence: TGTGCCAGCGTCACCTCGGCGGAATACGAGCAGTACTTC.